This TCR beta chain emerged from a study of radiotherapy plus CTLA-4 blockade in lung cancer. Study outcomes and limitations: Early shifts in blood T cell clones, with interferon-beta, reportedly predicted response best. Subsequent to radiotherapy plus ipilimumab, tumor-derived TCR clones underwent expansion in blood.

Some clones are missing from TCRdb's copy, which holds only in-frame ones; the method was immunoSEQ multiplex PCR. The data contain about 120,000 clones, 78% of them singletons. Focal radiation plus CTLA-4 blockade with ipilimumab was administered to patients who had chemo-refractory metastatic non-small-cell lung cancer. Worth noting for this clone: Antigen specificity is unknown.

Sequencing was performed on peripheral blood, taken from a patient treated with radiotherapy plus ipilimumab. The source of this sequence is a human donor with non-small cell lung cancer who had a partial response to radiotherapy plus ipilimumab.

CDR3 in amino acids: CASRGGDIAKNIQYF. CDR3 coding DNA: TGTGCCAGCCGGGGGGGGGATATAGCCAAAAACATTCAGTACTTC. The chain is built from TRBV27 and TRBJ2-4, with 8 bases identical to TRBD2. Germline V lookup: CDR1 MNHEY, CDR2 SMNVEV (reference sequence). The CDR3 contains 15 residues. V dropped 8 bases and J dropped 0; count of bases not matched to a gene: 6.